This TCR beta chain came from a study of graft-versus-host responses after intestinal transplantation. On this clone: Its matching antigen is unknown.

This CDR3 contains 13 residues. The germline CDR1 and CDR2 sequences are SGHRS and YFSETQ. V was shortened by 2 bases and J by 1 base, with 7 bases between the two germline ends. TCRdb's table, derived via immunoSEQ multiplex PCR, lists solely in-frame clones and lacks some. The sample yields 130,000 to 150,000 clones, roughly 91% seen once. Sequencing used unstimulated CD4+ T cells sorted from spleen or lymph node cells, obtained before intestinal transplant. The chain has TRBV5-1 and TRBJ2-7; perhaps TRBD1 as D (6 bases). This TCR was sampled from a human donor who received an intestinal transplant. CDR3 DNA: TGCGCCAGCAGCTTTCAGGGGTCCTACGAGCAGTACTTC. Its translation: CASSFQGSYEQYF.